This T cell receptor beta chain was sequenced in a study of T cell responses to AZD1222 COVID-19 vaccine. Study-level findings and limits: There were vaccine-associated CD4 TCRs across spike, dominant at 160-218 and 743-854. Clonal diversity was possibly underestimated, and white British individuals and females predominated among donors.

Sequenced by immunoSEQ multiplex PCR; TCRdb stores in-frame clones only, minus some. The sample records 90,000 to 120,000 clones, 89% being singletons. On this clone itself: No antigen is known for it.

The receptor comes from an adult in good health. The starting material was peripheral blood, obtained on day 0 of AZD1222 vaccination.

In nucleotides, the CDR3 is TGCGCCAGCAGCTTGCCCCGGACAGGGGAGGACGGCTACACCTTC. It yields the protein CASSLPRTGEDGYTF. The chain carries TRBV5-1 and TRBJ1-2; 9 nucleotides align to TRBD1. Germline CDR1 is SGHRS and CDR2 is YFSETQ. CDR3 length: 15 residues. J lost 8 bases, V lost 1 base, and 9 bases had no gene match. Looking up the rest from reference TRBV5-1 and TRBJ1-2 gives the full variable domain: KAGVTQTPRYLIKTRGQQVTLSCSPISGHRSVSWYQQTPGQGLQFLFEYFSETQRNKGNFPGRFSGRQFSNSRSEMNVSTLELGDSALYLCASSLPRTGEDGYTFGSGTRLTVV.